The next 15 T cell receptor beta chains were all read from a single sample in a study of blood T cell repertoires in COVID-19. The method was immunoSEQ multiplex PCR; TCRdb's version includes in-frame clones alone and lacks a portion of them. The sample has under 300,000 clones, around 83% seen once; the top ten hold 5.7%. The material sequenced was peripheral blood. Receptors were obtained from a man older than 75 with acute or convalescent COVID-19.

This clone has only a few counts. This sequence joins TRBV3-1 (or the pseudogene TRBV3-2) and TRBJ2-2; 8 positions match TRBD2. V was clipped by 6 bases and J by 5 bases; unmatched bases: 11. Germline lookup yields CDR1 LGHDT and CDR2 YNNKEL (reference sequence). This CDR3 has 16 amino acids. The CDR3 spells CASSRERERLTGELFF. The CDR3, as DNA: TGTGCCAGCAGTCGAGAGCGGGAGCGACTGACCGGGGAGCTGTTTTTT.

J is TRBJ1-2 and V is TRBV7-9; 10 bases are shared with TRBD1. The CDR3 length is 17 residues. With 0 bases clipped from V and 2 bases from J, the junction kept 6 bases outside the gene matches. The germline V gene encodes CDR1 SEHNR and CDR2 FQNEAQ (reference sequence). In DNA form, the CDR3 reads TGTGCCAGCAGCTTAGCCGGGGGACAGGGGCCAAACTATGGCTACACCTTC. Residues: CASSLAGGQGPNYGYTF.

V and J are TRBV19 and TRBJ2-1; D possibly corresponds to TRBD2 (6 bases). CDR3 length equals 14 residues. The V end lost 6 bases, the J end lost 1 base, and 10 bases lay between the germline ends. Germline V gene sequence: CDR1 LNHDA, CDR2 SQIVND (reference sequence). CDR3 nucleotides: TGTGCCAGTAGCCCCGGGACTTCCTACAATGAGCAGTTCTTC. This sequence encodes CASSPGTSYNEQFF.

The chain combines TRBV5-1 with TRBJ2-7; 11 nucleotides align to TRBD2. Germline V gives CDR1 SGHRS, CDR2 YFSETQ. The V and J ends lost 4 bases and 7 bases, in that order; junction bases with no gene match: 10. This CDR3 is built from 15 residues. The CDR3 sequence: CASSHTSGSVGEQYF. The DNA of the CDR3 is TGCGCCAGCAGCCATACTAGCGGGAGTGTTGGTGAGCAGTACTTC.

J is TRBJ2-7 and V is TRBV11-2; D is uncertain. The CDR3 consists of 15 residues. Trimming left V 4 bases short and J 0 bases short, with 13 bases between. Germline V gene sequence: CDR1 SGHAT, CDR2 FQNNGV. The CDR3 region has the DNA TGTGCCAGCAGCTCTCGACTGGTTACCTCCTACGAGCAGTACTTC. It yields the protein CASSSRLVTSYEQYF.

The genes are TRBV10-3 and TRBJ2-3; the D gene is possibly TRBD1 (6 bases). V gave up 6 bases and J gave up 2 bases, with 12 bases separating them. Germline CDR1 reads ENHRY; CDR2 reads SYGVKD. This CDR3 is built from 14 residues. CDR3 residues: CAIRLDSTTDTQYF. The CDR3 DNA follows: TGTGCCATCAGATTGGACAGCACCACAGATACGCAGTATTTT.

The V and J genes are TRBV3-1 (or the pseudogene TRBV3-2) and TRBJ1-5; no reliable D call. The germline CDR1 and CDR2 sequences are LGHDT and YNNKEL (reference sequence). The CDR3 is made up of 15 amino acids. V dropped 1 base and J dropped 3 bases, with 10 bases sitting between them. CDR3 residues: CASSQGGINNQPQHF. CDR3 sequence (DNA): TGTGCCAGCAGCCAAGGCGGGATTAACAATCAGCCCCAGCATTTT.

As DNA, the CDR3 is TGCGCCAGCAGCCCAGGGGACAGAAATCAGCCCCAGCATTTT. Translation gives CASSPGDRNQPQHF. V and J are TRBV5-1 and TRBJ1-5, with TRBD1 identical over 7 bases. The length of the CDR3 is 14 residues. Losses at the gene ends were 4 bases for V and 4 bases for J; bases not matched to a gene: 5. Looked up from germline, CDR1 is SGHRS and CDR2 is YFSETQ.

The CDR3 DNA reads as TGCAGCGTTGGGGGACAGAACTCTGGAAACACCATATATTTT. Encoded protein: CSVGGQNSGNTIYF. The chain combines TRBV29-1 with TRBJ1-3; 7 bases agree with TRBD1. The CDR3 contains 14 residues. From germline, CDR1 is SQVTM and CDR2 ANQGSEA. The V gene end was trimmed by 4 bases and the J gene end by 0 bases; junction bases not matched to a gene: 3. Full variable domain (remainder filled in from reference TRBV29-1 and TRBJ1-3): SAVISQKPSRDICQRGTSLTIQCQVDSQVTMMFWYRQQPGQSLTLIATANQGSEATYESGFVIDKFPISRPNLTFSTLTVSNMSPEDSSIYLCSVGGQNSGNTIYFGEGSWLTVV.

This chain connects TRBV7-9 to TRBJ2-3, with TRBD2 matching 9 bases. Germline CDR1 is SEHNR and CDR2 is FQNEAQ (reference sequence). The ends lost 1 base at V and 5 bases at J; junction bases unmatched: 4. This CDR3 spans 15 amino acids. CDR3 DNA: TGTGCCAGCAGCTTAGGGGCTAGCGGGGTAGATACGCAGTATTTT. It translates to CASSLGASGVDTQYF.

V is TRBV5-4 and J is TRBJ2-3; TRBD2 aligns across 12 bases. This CDR3 is 16 amino acids long. Per the germline V gene, CDR1 is SGHNT and CDR2 is YYREEE (reference sequence). Trimming cost V 3 bases and J 6 bases; bases outside gene matches: 8. The CDR3 region is CASSSSGRALGDTQYF. DNA of the CDR3: TGTGCCAGCAGCTCTAGCGGGAGGGCGTTAGGGGATACGCAGTATTTT.

The gene calls are TRBV6-5 and TRBJ1-4; 8 bases agree with TRBD1. The V segment lost 6 bases and the J segment 7 bases; nucleotides outside the gene matches: 10. The CDR3 runs 15 residues. From germline, CDR1 is MNHEY and CDR2 SVGAGI. This chain's CDR3 is CASRPQGVLGEKLFF. CDR3 in DNA: TGTGCCAGCAGACCACAGGGGGTACTCGGTGAAAAACTGTTTTTT.

The chain combines TRBV28 with TRBJ1-4, with a tentative D call TRBD1 (5 bases). The CDR3 runs to 14 residues. V was trimmed by 6 bases and J by 8 bases, leaving 16 bases between them. Germline loops: CDR1 MDHEN, CDR2 SYDVKM. The CDR3 DNA reads TGTGCCAGCAGGCCGCGGGGACTCGGGGAAAAACTGTTTTTT. Protein sequence: CASRPRGLGEKLFF.

The chain links TRBV7-3 to TRBJ2-1; 8 bases are a match to TRBD1. The CDR3 extends over 16 amino acids. V lost 2 bases, J lost 4 bases, and 7 bases stayed unmatched. Germline CDR1 SGHTA, CDR2 FQGTGA. The CDR3 spells CASSLGDRQLYNEQFF. The CDR3 DNA follows: TGTGCCAGCAGCTTAGGGGACAGGCAGCTATACAATGAGCAGTTCTTC. The full variable domain, rest sourced from reference TRBV7-3 and TRBJ2-1, is GAGVSQTPSNKVTEKGKYVELRCDPISGHTALYWYRQSLGQGPEFLIYFQGTGAADDSGLPNDRFFAVRPEGSVSTLKIQRTERGDSAVYLCASSLGDRQLYNEQFFGPGTRLTVL.

This clone was detected a few times. Written as DNA, the CDR3 is TGTGCCATCAGTGGCCCGAGGCGCACAGATACGCAGTATTTT. Translated, it gives CAISGPRRTDTQYF. V and J are TRBV10-3 and TRBJ2-3; no definite D call. Trimming pared 4 bases from V and 1 base from J, leaving 9 bases between. Germline lookup yields CDR1 ENHRY and CDR2 SYGVKD. The CDR3 length is 14 residues.